What follows is one TCR beta chain and its context. This sample is part of a study of blood T cell repertoires in COVID-19. Study-level information: Donors in the United States, Italy and Spain gave samples during acute or convalescent COVID-19. The cDNA or gDNA used as material had been derived from T cells, B-cell-depleted T cells, or PBMCs.

Per the original data handling: Reference gene primer amplification gave nucleated cell count estimates. Repertoires were generated with immunoSEQ multiplex PCR, while TCRdb's copy carries only in-frame clones and drops some. The DNA gave D and trimming, while V, J and clone size come from that table. The table records more than 90,000 clones, around 85% of them present only once. The germline CDR1 and CDR2 sequences are SGHDT and YYEEEE. Trimming removed 1 base from V and 0 bases from J, with 9 bases in between. The CDR3 spans 15 residues. The clonotype comes from a man over 45 with acute or convalescent COVID-19. What was sequenced was peripheral blood. The genes are TRBV5-6 and TRBJ2-3; TRBD2 is a possible D gene (5 bases). Here the CDR3 reads CASSLLSGSTDTQYF. The CDR3 nucleotides are TGTGCCAGCAGCTTGTTGTCGGGGAGCACAGATACGCAGTATTTT.